The source of this TCR beta chain is a study of OX40 agonist ivuxolimab in advanced cancers. Study-wide findings and caveats: Some of the nonresponding patients also showed low levels of normalized T-cell clonal expansion.

The CDR3 is 16 residues long. V shed 4 bases, J shed 4 bases, and the junction held 6 bases outside the gene matches. The germline V gene has CDR1 MGHDK and CDR2 SYGVNS. The method was immunoSEQ multiplex PCR; TCRdb's version includes in-frame clones alone and lacks a portion of them. The table records 60,000 to 95,000 clones, approximately 83% of them present only once. About this clone: Its antigen is currently unknown.

This sequence was found in an adult with an advanced solid tumor such as melanoma, head and neck, liver or kidney cancer. This sample comprised CD4+ or CD8+ T cells sorted from blood, obtained in a trial of the OX40 agonist ivuxolimab. This chain uses TRBV25-1 with TRBJ2-2, with 10 bases lining up with TRBD2. The CDR3 here is CASSARPSGGTGELFF. The DNA of the CDR3 is TGTGCCAGCAGTGCGCGTCCTAGCGGGGGCACCGGGGAGCTGTTTTTT. The complete variable domain, with remaining parts taken from reference TRBV25-1 and TRBJ2-2, reads EADIYQTPRYLVIGTGKKITLECSQTMGHDKMYWYQQDPGMELHLIHYSYGVNSTEKGDLSSESTVSRIRTEHFPLTLESARPSHTSQYLCASSARPSGGTGELFFGEGSRLTVL.